The next 5 T cell receptor beta chains were all read from a single sample in a study of T cells expressing NK-cell markers. TCRdb reprocessed the 5' RACE reads and reports one entry per CDR3 protein, with no DNA. The sample includes almost 450,000 distinct CDR3 sequences. The material sequenced was blood T cells: a sorted CD56 or NKG2C T cell subset, CD4+ or CD8+ T cells, or bulk PBMC T cells (not recorded which). Every receptor here comes from a woman aged 18 to 75 in good health.

CDR3 residues: CASSVPDSQETQYF. This chain uses TRBV9 with TRBJ2-5; there is no DNA to check the TCRdb D call of TRBD1. Germline CDR1 and CDR2: SGDLS and YYNGEE. The CDR3 length is 14 residues.

The chain employs TRBV20-1 and TRBJ1-1. The CDR3 loop spans 13 amino acids. Germline CDR1 reads DFQATT; CDR2 reads SNEGSKA (reference sequence). CDR3 in amino acids: CSASPTRGEEAFF.

V is TRBV6-5 and J is TRBJ2-4; no DNA is available, so the TRBD2 call from TCRdb remains unchecked. The CDR3 spans 16 residues. CDR1 MNHEY and CDR2 SVGAGI come from the germline V gene. The CDR3 loop reads CASSYLAGVAKNIQYF.

V and J are TRBV4-3 and TRBJ1-1. This CDR3 comprises 14 residues. Germline lookup yields CDR1 LGHNA and CDR2 YSLEER. The chain's CDR3 is CASSQEGGRAEAFF.

The rearrangement links TRBV27 to TRBJ1-1; TCRdb's D call, TRBD1, is unchecked because there is no DNA. The CDR3 covers 13 residues. Germline V CDR1 and CDR2: MNHEY, SMNVEV (reference sequence). The CDR3 sequence is CASRAGAVTEAFF.